This is a list of T cell receptor beta chains from one sample in a study of cytomegalovirus exposure and HLA in healthy donors. The method was immunoSEQ multiplex PCR; TCRdb's version includes in-frame clones alone and lacks a portion of them. The sample lists under 200,000 clones, about 90% occurring once. The sample comprised PBMCs. These TCRs come from a woman under 40 in good health and CMV-seronegative. Each CDR3 is given without its conserved first and last residue. Each record gives: clone size, CDR3 length, V gene, CDR3 protein. Rows may omit the clone size; those that give it use once, few, many or a size class.

abundance: .
len: 10
v_gene: TRBV13
CDR3aa: ASSLEYYGYT

abundance: once
len: 12
v_gene: TRBV15
CDR3aa: ATSSGWTDSPLH

abundance: .
len: 11
v_gene: TRBV6-1
CDR3aa: ASSENQVQPQH

abundance: .
len: 10
v_gene: TRBV28
CDR3aa: ASREQGYEQY

abundance: .
len: 11
v_gene: TRBV2
CDR3aa: ASSAGSTAGYT

abundance: .
len: 14
v_gene: TRBV11-2
CDR3aa: ASSLVGGRLTDTQY

abundance: .
len: 14
v_gene: TRBV5-4
CDR3aa: ASSASGGSYSYEQY

abundance: .
len: 13
v_gene: TRBV6-5
CDR3aa: ASRGPRALSEKLF

abundance: .
len: 11
v_gene: TRBV29-1
CDR3aa: SCRIGGTGELF

abundance: .
len: 12
v_gene: TRBV7-9
CDR3aa: ASSLVGAKNIQY

abundance: .
len: 14
v_gene: TRBV5-1
CDR3aa: ASSYSDRGMNTEAF

abundance: once
len: 12
v_gene: TRBV19
CDR3aa: ASSIDIETYEQY

abundance: .
len: 14
v_gene: TRBV4-2
CDR3aa: ASSQVPEGAGNTIY

abundance: .
len: 13
v_gene: TRBV9
CDR3aa: ASSPGLSEQETQY

abundance: .
len: 12
v_gene: TRBV7-3
CDR3aa: ASSTGTDNYEQY

abundance: .
len: 15
v_gene: TRBV2
CDR3aa: ASSRNKASATNEKLF

abundance: .
len: 13
v_gene: TRBV18
CDR3aa: ASSLDRGSGNTIY

abundance: .
len: 11
v_gene: TRBV10-3
CDR3aa: AIRGTGYNEQF

abundance: .
len: 16
v_gene: TRBV4-1
CDR3aa: ASSQERDRGPSGNTIY

abundance: .
len: 13
v_gene: TRBV4-1
CDR3aa: ASSRVVGSTDTQY

abundance: .
len: 17
v_gene: TRBV4-1
CDR3aa: ASSQATGTGSSYNSPLH

abundance: once
len: 11
v_gene: TRBV2
CDR3aa: ASVVGAYNEQF

abundance: .
len: 14
v_gene: TRBV2
CDR3aa: ASSPAAGDISREQY

abundance: .
len: 13
v_gene: TRBV9
CDR3aa: ASSGPRVVGYGYT

abundance: .
len: 12
v_gene: TRBV6-1
CDR3aa: ASSLAGGIYEQY

abundance: few
len: 12
v_gene: TRBV5-5
CDR3aa: ASSQQKSGGGYT

abundance: once
len: 16
v_gene: TRBV30
CDR3aa: AWSPWTSGSGTNNEQF

abundance: few
len: 12
v_gene: TRBV6-4
CDR3aa: ASSSTGEPDTQY

abundance: .
len: 15
v_gene: TRBV7-8
CDR3aa: ASSLGPPGLAHYEQY

abundance: .
len: 14
v_gene: TRBV4-3
CDR3aa: ASSQRTGISYNEQF

abundance: .
len: 16
v_gene: TRBV28
CDR3aa: ASSFPKTSGRFRKTQY

abundance: .
len: 13
v_gene: TRBV5-4
CDR3aa: ASSRADRGSYEQY

abundance: .
len: 12
v_gene: TRBV7-9
CDR3aa: ASSVDSTRDEQF

abundance: .
len: 9
v_gene: TRBV6-5
CDR3aa: ASSKNYEQY

abundance: once
len: 11
v_gene: TRBV2
CDR3aa: ASRTTGTYEQY

abundance: .
len: 13
v_gene: TRBV27
CDR3aa: ASSLYEAGTGKLF

abundance: .
len: 13
v_gene: TRBV5-1
CDR3aa: ASSLAGGGTDTQY

abundance: .
len: 13
v_gene: TRBV5-5
CDR3aa: ASSLVSGSNQPQH

abundance: .
len: 9
v_gene: TRBV6-1
CDR3aa: ASSVLYGYT

abundance: .
len: 14
v_gene: TRBV5-4
CDR3aa: ASSLPRTGVNTEAF

abundance: .
len: 15
v_gene: TRBV7-2
CDR3aa: ASSLGTGPGRTDTQY

abundance: .
len: 11
v_gene: TRBV6-1
CDR3aa: AGGTDNTGELF

abundance: few
len: 13
v_gene: TRBV28
CDR3aa: ASSFSAGPSNGYT